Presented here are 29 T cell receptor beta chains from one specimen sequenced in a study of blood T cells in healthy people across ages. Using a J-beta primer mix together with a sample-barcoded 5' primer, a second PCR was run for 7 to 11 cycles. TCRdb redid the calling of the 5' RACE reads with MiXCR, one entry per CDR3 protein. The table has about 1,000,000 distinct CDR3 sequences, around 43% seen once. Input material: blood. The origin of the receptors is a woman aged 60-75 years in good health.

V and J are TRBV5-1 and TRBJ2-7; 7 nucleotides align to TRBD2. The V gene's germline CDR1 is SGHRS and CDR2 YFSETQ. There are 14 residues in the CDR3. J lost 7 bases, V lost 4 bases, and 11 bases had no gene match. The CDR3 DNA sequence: TGCGCCAGCAGCAGGGCCTGGGGAGGGGATGAGCAGTACTTC. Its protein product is CASSRAWGGDEQYF.

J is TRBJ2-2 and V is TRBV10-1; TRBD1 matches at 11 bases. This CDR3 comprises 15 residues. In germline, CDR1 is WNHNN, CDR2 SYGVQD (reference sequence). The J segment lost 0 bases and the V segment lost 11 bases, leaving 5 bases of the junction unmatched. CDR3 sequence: CAPRTGGANTGELFF. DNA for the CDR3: TGCGCCCCCCGGACAGGGGGCGCGAACACCGGGGAGCTGTTTTTT.

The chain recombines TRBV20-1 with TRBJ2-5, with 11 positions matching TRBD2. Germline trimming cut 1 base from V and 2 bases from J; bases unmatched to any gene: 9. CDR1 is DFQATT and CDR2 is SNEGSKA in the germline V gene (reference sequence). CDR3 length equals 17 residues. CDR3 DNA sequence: TGCAGTGCTAGAGTCCTAGCGGGAGGCTTGGGGCAAGAGACCCAGTACTTC. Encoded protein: CSARVLAGGLGQETQYF.

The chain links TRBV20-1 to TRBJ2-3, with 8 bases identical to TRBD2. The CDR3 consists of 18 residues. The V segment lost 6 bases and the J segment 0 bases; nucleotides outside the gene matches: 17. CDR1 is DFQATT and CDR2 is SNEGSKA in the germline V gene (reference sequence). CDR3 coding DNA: TGCAGTGCAAGGGATCCTCGTCCGACTAGCGAGAGCACAGATACGCAGTATTTT. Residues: CSARDPRPTSESTDTQYF.

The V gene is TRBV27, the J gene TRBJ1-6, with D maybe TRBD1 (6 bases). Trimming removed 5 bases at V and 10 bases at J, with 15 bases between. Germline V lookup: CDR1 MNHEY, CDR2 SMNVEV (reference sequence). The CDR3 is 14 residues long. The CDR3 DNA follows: TGTGCCAGCAGTCACAGGGTAGAAGGGTCACCCCTCCACTTT. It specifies CASSHRVEGSPLHF.

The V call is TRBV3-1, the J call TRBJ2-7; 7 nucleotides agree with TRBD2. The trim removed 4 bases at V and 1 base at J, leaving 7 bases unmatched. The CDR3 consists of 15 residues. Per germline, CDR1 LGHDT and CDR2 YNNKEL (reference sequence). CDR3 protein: CASSPLAAGSYEQYF. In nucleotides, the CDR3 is TGTGCCAGCAGCCCGCTAGCGGCTGGGTCCTACGAGCAGTACTTC.

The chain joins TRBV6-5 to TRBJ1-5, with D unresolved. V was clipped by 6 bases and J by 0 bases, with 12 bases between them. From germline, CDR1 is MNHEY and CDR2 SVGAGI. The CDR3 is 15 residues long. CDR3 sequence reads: CASSLTIYSNQPQHF. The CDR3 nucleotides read TGTGCCAGCAGCTTGACAATCTATAGCAATCAGCCCCAGCATTTT.

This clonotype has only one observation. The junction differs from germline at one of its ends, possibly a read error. The CDR3, as DNA: TGTGCCAGCAGCTTAGAAGTAGTTGGCACAGCTACGCAGTATTTT. It encodes CASSLEVVGTATQYF. The rearrangement uses TRBV7-2 and TRBJ2-3; D remains ambiguous. Per germline, CDR1 SGHTA and CDR2 FQGNSA. There are 15 residues in the CDR3.

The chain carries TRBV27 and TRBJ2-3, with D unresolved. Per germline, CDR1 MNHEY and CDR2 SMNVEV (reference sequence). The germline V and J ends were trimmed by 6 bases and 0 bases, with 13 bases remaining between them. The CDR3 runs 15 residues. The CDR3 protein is CASRLVTLSTDTQYF. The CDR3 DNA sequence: TGTGCCAGCAGACTGGTAACGCTCAGCACAGATACGCAGTATTTT.

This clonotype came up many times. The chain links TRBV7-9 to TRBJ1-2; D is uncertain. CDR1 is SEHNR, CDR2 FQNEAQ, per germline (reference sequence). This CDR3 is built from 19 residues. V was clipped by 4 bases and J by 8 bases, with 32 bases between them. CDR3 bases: TGTGCCAGCAGCTCCTACGTAGGAGTGGACTTGTCGGGCCTAGGGGGCTACACCTTC. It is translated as CASSSYVGVDLSGLGGYTF.

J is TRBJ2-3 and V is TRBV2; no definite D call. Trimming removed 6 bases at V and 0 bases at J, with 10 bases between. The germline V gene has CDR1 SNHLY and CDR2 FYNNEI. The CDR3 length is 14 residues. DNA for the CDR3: TGTGCCAGCAGGCCGGCCTACAGCACAGATACGCAGTATTTT. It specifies CASRPAYSTDTQYF.

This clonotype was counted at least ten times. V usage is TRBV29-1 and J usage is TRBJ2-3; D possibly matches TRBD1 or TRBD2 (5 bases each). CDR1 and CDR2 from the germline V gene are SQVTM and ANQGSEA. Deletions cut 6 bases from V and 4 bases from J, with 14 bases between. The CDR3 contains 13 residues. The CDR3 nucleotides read TGCAGCGTCCCCGGGACCCCCGCAGATACGCAGTATTTT. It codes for CSVPGTPADTQYF.

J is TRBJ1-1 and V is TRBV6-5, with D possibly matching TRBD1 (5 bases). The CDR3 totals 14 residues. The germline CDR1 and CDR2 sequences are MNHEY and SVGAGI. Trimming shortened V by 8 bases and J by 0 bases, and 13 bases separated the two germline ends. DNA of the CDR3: TGTGCCAGCCGGACGCAGGGATTGAACACTGAAGCTTTCTTT. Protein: CASRTQGLNTEAFF.

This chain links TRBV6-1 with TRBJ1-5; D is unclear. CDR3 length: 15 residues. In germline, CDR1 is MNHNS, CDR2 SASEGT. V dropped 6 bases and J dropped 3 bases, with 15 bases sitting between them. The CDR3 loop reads CASRTGVINNQPQHF. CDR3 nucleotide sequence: TGTGCCAGCAGGACCGGGGTGATTAACAATCAGCCCCAGCATTTT.

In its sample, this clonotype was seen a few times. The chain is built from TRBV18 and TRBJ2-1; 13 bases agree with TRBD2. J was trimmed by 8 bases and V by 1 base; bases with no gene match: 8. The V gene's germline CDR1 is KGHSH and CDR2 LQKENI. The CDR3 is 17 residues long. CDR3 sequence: CASSPRTSGSFGYEQFF. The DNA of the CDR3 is TGTGCCAGCTCACCACGGACTAGCGGGAGTTTTGGGTATGAGCAGTTCTTC.

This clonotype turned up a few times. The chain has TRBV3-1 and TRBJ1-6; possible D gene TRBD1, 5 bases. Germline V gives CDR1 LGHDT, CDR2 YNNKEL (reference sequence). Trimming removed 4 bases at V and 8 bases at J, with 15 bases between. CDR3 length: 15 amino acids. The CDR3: CASSPNGGTYSPLHF. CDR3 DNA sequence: TGTGCCAGCAGCCCCAATGGGGGTACCTATTCACCCCTCCACTTT.

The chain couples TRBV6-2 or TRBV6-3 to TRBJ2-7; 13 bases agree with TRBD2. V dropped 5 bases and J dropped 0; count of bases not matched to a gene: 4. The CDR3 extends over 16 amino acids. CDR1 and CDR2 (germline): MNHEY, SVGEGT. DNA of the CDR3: TGTGCCAGCAGTGGACTAGCGGGAGTAACCTCCTACGAGCAGTACTTC. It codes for CASSGLAGVTSYEQYF.

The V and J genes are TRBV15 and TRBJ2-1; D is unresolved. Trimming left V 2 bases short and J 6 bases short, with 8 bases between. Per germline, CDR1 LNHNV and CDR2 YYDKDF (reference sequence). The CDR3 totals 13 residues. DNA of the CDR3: TGTGCCACCAGCAGAAATACCGTCAATGAGCAGTTCTTC. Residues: CATSRNTVNEQFF.

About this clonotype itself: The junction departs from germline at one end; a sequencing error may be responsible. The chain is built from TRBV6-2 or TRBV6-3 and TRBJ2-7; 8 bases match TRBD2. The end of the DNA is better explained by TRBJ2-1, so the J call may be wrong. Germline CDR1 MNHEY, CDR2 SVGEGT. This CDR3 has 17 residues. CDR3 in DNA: TGTGCCAGCACTTACAACCCACTGAGCGGGAGAACGGCTGAGCAGTTCTTC. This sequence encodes CASTYNPLSGRTAEQFF.

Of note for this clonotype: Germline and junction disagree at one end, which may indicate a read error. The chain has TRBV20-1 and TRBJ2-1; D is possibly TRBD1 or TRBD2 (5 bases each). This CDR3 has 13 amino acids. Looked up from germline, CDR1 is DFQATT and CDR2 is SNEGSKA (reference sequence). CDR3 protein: CSARGALYNEQFF. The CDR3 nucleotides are TGCAGTGCAAGAGGGGCTCTCTACAATGAGCAGTTCTTC.

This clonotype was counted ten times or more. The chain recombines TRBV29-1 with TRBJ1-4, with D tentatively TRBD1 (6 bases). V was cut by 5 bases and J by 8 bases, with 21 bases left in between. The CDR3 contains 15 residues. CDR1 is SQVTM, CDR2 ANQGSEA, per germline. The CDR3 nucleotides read TGCAGCGTTCCAGCGACAGGTTCTATGGGAGAAAAACTGTTTTTT. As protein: CSVPATGSMGEKLFF.

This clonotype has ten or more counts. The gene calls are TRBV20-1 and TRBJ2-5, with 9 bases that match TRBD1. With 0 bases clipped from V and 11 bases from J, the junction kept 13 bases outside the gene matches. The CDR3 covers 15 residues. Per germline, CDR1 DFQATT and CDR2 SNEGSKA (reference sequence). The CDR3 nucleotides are TGCAGTGCTAGAGATTGGGAGACAGGGGGTTTGGAGCAGTACTTC. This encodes CSARDWETGGLEQYF.

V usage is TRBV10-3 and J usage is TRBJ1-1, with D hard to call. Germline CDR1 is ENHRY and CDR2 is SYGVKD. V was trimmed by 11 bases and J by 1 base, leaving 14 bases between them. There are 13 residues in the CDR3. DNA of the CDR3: TGTGCCTCAAGACAAAAAGCGAACACTGAAGCTTTCTTT. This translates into CASRQKANTEAFF.

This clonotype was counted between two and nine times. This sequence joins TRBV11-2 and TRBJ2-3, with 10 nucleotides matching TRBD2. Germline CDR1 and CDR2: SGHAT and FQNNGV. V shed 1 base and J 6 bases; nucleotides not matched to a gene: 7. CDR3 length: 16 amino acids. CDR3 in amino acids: CASSLGAGGPYDTQYF. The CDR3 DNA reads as TGTGCCAGCAGCTTAGGAGCGGGAGGGCCGTATGATACGCAGTATTTT.

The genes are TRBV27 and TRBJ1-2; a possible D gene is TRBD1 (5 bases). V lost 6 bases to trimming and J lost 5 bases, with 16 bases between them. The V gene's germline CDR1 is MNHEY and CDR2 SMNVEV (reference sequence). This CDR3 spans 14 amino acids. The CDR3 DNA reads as TGTGCCAGCAGACCTACCGGGACGGCTTATGGCTACACCTTC. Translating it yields CASRPTGTAYGYTF.

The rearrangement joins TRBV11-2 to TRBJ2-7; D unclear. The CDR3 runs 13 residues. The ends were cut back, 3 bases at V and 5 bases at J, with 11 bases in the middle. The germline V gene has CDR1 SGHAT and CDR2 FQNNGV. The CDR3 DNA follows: TGTGCCAGCAGCTTCGGACGAGTGGACGAGCAGTACTTC. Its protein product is CASSFGRVDEQYF.

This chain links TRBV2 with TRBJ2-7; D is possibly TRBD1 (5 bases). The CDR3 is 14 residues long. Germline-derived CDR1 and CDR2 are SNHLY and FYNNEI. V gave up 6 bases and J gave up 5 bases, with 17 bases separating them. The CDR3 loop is CASRPNRQSHEQYF. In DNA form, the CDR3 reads TGTGCCAGCAGACCCAACAGACAGTCCCACGAGCAGTACTTC.

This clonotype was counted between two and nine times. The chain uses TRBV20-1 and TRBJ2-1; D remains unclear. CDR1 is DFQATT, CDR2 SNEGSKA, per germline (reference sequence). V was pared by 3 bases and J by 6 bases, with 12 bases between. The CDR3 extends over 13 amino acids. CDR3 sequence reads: CSAREDVLNEQFF. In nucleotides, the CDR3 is TGCAGTGCTAGGGAAGACGTACTCAATGAGCAGTTCTTC.

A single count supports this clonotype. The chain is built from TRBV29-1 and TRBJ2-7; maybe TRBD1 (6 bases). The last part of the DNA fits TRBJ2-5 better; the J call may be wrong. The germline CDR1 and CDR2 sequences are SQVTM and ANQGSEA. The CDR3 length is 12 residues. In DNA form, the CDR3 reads TGCAGCGTTCTGCTCCAGGGGGAGACCCAGTACTTC. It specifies CSVLLQGETQYF.